The subject of this entry is one TCR beta chain. Antigen: not known. This sample is drawn from a study of cytomegalovirus exposure and HLA in healthy donors. Healthy bone marrow donors formed the donor group. Both 60 Vbeta primers and 13 Jbeta primers went into the PCR. Here immunoSEQ multiplex PCR was the method, and the copy in TCRdb shows in-frame clones only, minus some. This table has roughly 180,000 clones, about 80% appearing once. General study results and limits: In a later analysis, TCR association rates varied by HLA locus: DRB1 most, HLA-C fewest.

In germline, CDR1 is LNHDA, CDR2 SQIVND (reference sequence). This CDR3 comprises 16 residues. V gave up 3 bases and J gave up 4 bases, with 18 bases separating them. The chain carries TRBV19 and TRBJ2-5; perhaps TRBD2 as D (6 bases). Source material: PBMCs. The source of this sequence is a woman aged 18-29 years in good health and CMV-seropositive. The CDR3: CASSMVSGGVRETQYF. The CDR3 region has the DNA TGTGCCAGTAGTATGGTCTCAGGCGGGGTCCGAGAGACCCAGTACTTC. Full variable domain (missing parts from reference TRBV19 and TRBJ2-5): DGGITQSPKYLFRKEGQNVTLSCEQNLNHDAMYWYRQDPGQGLRLIYYSQIVNDFQKGDIAEGYSVSREKKESFPLTVTSAQKNPTAFYLCASSMVSGGVRETQYFGPGTRLLVL.